Listed below are T cell receptor beta chains from one sample, sequenced in a study of blood T cell repertoires in COVID-19. Assay used: immunoSEQ multiplex PCR; TCRdb lists only in-frame clones, some missing. The data contain just over 300,000 clones, around 84% of them singletons. Sequencing was carried out using PBMCs or T cells enriched from blood (not recorded which). These receptors were collected from a man aged 25 to 45 who had recovered from COVID-19. CDR3s include the opening cysteine and the closing phenylalanine or tryptophan. The order of the fields is clone size, V gene, D gene, J gene, CDR3 DNA, CDR3 protein. The D gene is left open where the match is weak. The size field is filled for only some rows; it gives once, few, many or a size class.

size: NA; V: TRBV2; D: TRBD1; J: TRBJ1-1; DNA: TGTGCCAGCAAAAACAGGGGCGTTGACACTGAAGCTTTCTTT; CDR3: CASKNRGVDTEAFF
size: NA; V: TRBV10-2; D: NA; J: TRBJ1-2; DNA: TGCGCCAGCAGTGGGGGGACACAAGGGCGCGGCTACACCTTC; CDR3: CASSGGTQGRGYTF
size: NA; V: TRBV28; D: NA; J: TRBJ1-4; DNA: TGTGCCAGCAGCCTGACGGGGTCAACTAATGAAAAACTGTTTTTT; CDR3: CASSLTGSTNEKLFF
size: NA; V: TRBV28; D: NA; J: TRBJ1-4; DNA: TGTGCCAGCAGTGCCTCAGGGGTGTTTGTTGAAAAACTGTTTTTT; CDR3: CASSASGVFVEKLFF
size: NA; V: TRBV11-3; D: NA; J: TRBJ2-1; DNA: TGTGCCAGCAGTCAAGAACAGCGGAGCCGCTCCTACAATGAGCAGTTCTTC; CDR3: CASSQEQRSRSYNEQFF
size: NA; V: TRBV10-3; D: TRBD2; J: TRBJ2-7; DNA: TGTGCCATCAGTGAGTCGTGGGGACTAGCGGACTCCTACGAGCAGTACTTC; CDR3: CAISESWGLADSYEQYF
size: few; V: TRBV24-1; D: TRBD1; J: TRBJ1-1; DNA: TGTGCCACCAGTGGCGGACAGGGGGTGGGAACTGAAGCTTTCTTT; CDR3: CATSGGQGVGTEAFF
size: NA; V: TRBV11-2; D: NA; J: TRBJ2-7; DNA: TGTGCCAGCAGCCCGTTTAAAGCGGGTCCCTACGAGCAGTACTTC; CDR3: CASSPFKAGPYEQYF
size: NA; V: TRBV19; D: TRBD1; J: TRBJ1-1; DNA: TGTGCCAGTACCCAGTATTCAGGGGGTGCCACTGAAGCTTTCTTT; CDR3: CASTQYSGGATEAFF
size: NA; V: TRBV10-3; D: NA; J: TRBJ1-5; DNA: TGTGCCATCAGCCAAGGACAGCCCAATCAGCCCCAGCATTTT; CDR3: CAISQGQPNQPQHF
size: few; V: TRBV7-2; D: TRBD1; J: TRBJ1-3; DNA: TGTGCCAGCAGCTCTACTGGACAGGGGTCTGGAAACACCATATATTTT; CDR3: CASSSTGQGSGNTIYF
size: once; V: TRBV19; D: NA; J: TRBJ1-1; DNA: TGTGCCAGTACCGCCGTTGGGCGGGGTACTGAAGCTTTCTTT; CDR3: CASTAVGRGTEAFF
size: once; V: TRBV7-8; D: TRBD2; J: TRBJ2-5; DNA: TGTGCCAGCAGCTGGGGGGGTCAGGGAGAAACCCAGTACTTC; CDR3: CASSWGGQGETQYF
size: many; V: TRBV19; D: NA; J: TRBJ1-2; DNA: TGTGCCAGTAGTCCCCAGCGGGAAGGCTACACCTTC; CDR3: CASSPQREGYTF
size: NA; V: TRBV5-1; D: TRBD1; J: TRBJ1-1; DNA: TGCGCCAGCAGCTTGGGGGTGGGACAGCTGAACACTGAAGCTTTCTTT; CDR3: CASSLGVGQLNTEAFF
size: NA; V: TRBV5-1; D: TRBD1; J: TRBJ2-5; DNA: TGCGCCAGCAGCTTGAAACAGGGGTATGAGACCCAGTACTTC; CDR3: CASSLKQGYETQYF
size: NA; V: TRBV9; D: NA; J: TRBJ1-3; DNA: TGTGCCAGCAGCGTAGATCGGGGAAACACCATATATTTT; CDR3: CASSVDRGNTIYF
size: NA; V: TRBV19; D: TRBD1; J: TRBJ1-2; DNA: TGTGCCAGTAGGTTTCAGGGGGCAGCTATCTATGGCTACACCTTC; CDR3: CASRFQGAAIYGYTF
size: NA; V: TRBV6-5; D: NA; J: TRBJ1-2; DNA: TGTGCCAGCAGTCAGACAGGAGAACCTAACTATGGCTACACCTTC; CDR3: CASSQTGEPNYGYTF
size: few; V: TRBV12-2; D: NA; J: TRBJ1-5; DNA: TGTGCAAGTCGCTCCTCCGGTGTCACGGAGCCCCAGCATTTT; CDR3: CASRSSGVTEPQHF
size: NA; V: TRBV9; D: NA; J: TRBJ2-1; DNA: TGTGCCAGCAGCGGGGGCCCTTACAATGAGCAGTTCTTC; CDR3: CASSGGPYNEQFF
size: NA; V: TRBV5-6; D: TRBD2; J: TRBJ2-1; DNA: TGTGCCAGCAGCTTGTCGGGAGGCTCCTACAATGAGCAGTTCTTC; CDR3: CASSLSGGSYNEQFF
size: NA; V: TRBV11-2; D: NA; J: TRBJ1-2; DNA: TGTGCCAGCAGCCGGCAACGCACGGGGGACTATGGCTACACCTTC; CDR3: CASSRQRTGDYGYTF
size: NA; V: TRBV6-1; D: TRBD2; J: TRBJ2-7; DNA: TGTGCCAGCAGTGATCCGGGGACTAGCGGGAGGGCGGTCCACGAGCAGTACTTC; CDR3: CASSDPGTSGRAVHEQYF
size: NA; V: TRBV3-1/TRBV3-2; D: TRBD2; J: TRBJ2-1; DNA: TGTGCCAGCAGCCAAGATCTAGGCGGGAGGAGCTCCTACAATGAGCAGTTCTTC; CDR3: CASSQDLGGRSSYNEQFF
size: NA; V: TRBV24-1; D: TRBD2; J: TRBJ2-7; DNA: TGTGCCACCAGTGATGGGGCTAGCGGGAGGGACGAGCAGTACTTC; CDR3: CATSDGASGRDEQYF
size: few; V: TRBV3-1/TRBV3-2; D: NA; J: TRBJ1-3; DNA: TGTGCCAGCAGCTACTTAAACAGGGACTCTGGAAACACCATATATTTT; CDR3: CASSYLNRDSGNTIYF
size: once; V: TRBV19; D: NA; J: TRBJ2-1; DNA: TGTGCCAGTAGTATAGGGCTAGCTGTTCGGAATGAGCAGTTCTTC; CDR3: CASSIGLAVRNEQFF
size: NA; V: TRBV19; D: TRBD1; J: TRBJ1-2; DNA: TGTGCCAGTATGACAGGGGGCGCCGGCTATGGCTACACCTTC; CDR3: CASMTGGAGYGYTF
size: once; V: TRBV7-9; D: NA; J: TRBJ1-1; DNA: TGTGCCAGCAGCTTAGCAGGGGGAAACACTGAAGCTTTCTTT; CDR3: CASSLAGGNTEAFF
size: NA; V: TRBV24-1; D: NA; J: TRBJ1-6; DNA: TGTGCCACCAGGGATTGGGGAGACCCCGGAGGCAATTCACCCCTCCACTTT; CDR3: CATRDWGDPGGNSPLHF
size: NA; V: TRBV7-9; D: NA; J: TRBJ1-1; DNA: TGTGCCAGCACCCCGCTATTGGCAGGGGAATGGGACACTGAAGCTTTCTTT; CDR3: CASTPLLAGEWDTEAFF